The 22 T cell receptor beta chains reported below all come from one sample, sequenced in a study of identical twins. One entry per CDR3 protein results from TCRdb running MiXCR on the 5' RACE reads. The table has about 530,000 distinct CDR3 sequences, 12% to 15% seen once; the top ten hold 0.44%. The sample was also linked to a second study, of yellow fever vaccine responses in identical twins.

The sample comprised CD4+ T cells sorted from blood. These receptors were obtained from a woman between 18 and 29 years old in good health.

The sample holds many counts of this clonotype. The chain recombines TRBV12-3 or TRBV12-4 with TRBJ1-1, with D possibly being TRBD1 (6 bases). This CDR3 region has 15 residues. V was clipped by 4 bases and J by 1 base, with 13 bases between them. This chain's CDR3 is CASSSRTQGNTEAFF. CDR3 nucleotide sequence: TGTGCCAGCAGTTCGAGGACACAGGGGAACACTGAAGCTTTCTTT.

This clonotype showed up many times. The CDR3 protein is CASSLRLAGVDTQYF. Written as DNA, the CDR3 is TGTGCCAGCAGTTTGAGACTAGCGGGAGTAGATACGCAGTATTTT. This rearrangement joins TRBV12-3 or TRBV12-4 to TRBJ2-3; TRBD2 aligns across 12 bases. The CDR3 consists of 15 residues. V lost 3 bases and J lost 5; bases outside the gene matches: 3.

The table lists this clonotype with a count of one. The chain carries TRBV2 and TRBJ2-6; D is unresolved. Germline V gene lookup returns CDR1 SNHLY and CDR2 FYNNEI. Trimming removed 8 bases from V and 0 bases from J, with 20 bases in between. CDR3 length equals 18 residues. For the CDR3, the DNA is TGTGCCAGCTTACTCCGGGCCCCCACTACCTCTGGGGCCAACGTCCTGACTTTC. Amino acid sequence: CASLLRAPTTSGANVLTF. Looking up the rest from reference TRBV2 and TRBJ2-6 gives the full variable domain: EPEVTQTPSHQVTQMGQEVILRCVPISNHLYFYWYRQILGQKVEFLVSFYNNEISEKSEIFDDQFSVERPDGSNFTLKIRSTKLEDSAMYFCASLLRAPTTSGANVLTFGAGSRLTVL.

The J gene is TRBJ1-6, the V gene TRBV12-3 or TRBV12-4, with D tentatively TRBD1 (6 bases). CDR3 size: 16 residues. Trimming removed 5 bases at V and 9 bases at J, with 20 bases between. CDR3 loop: CASSPLPGAQSSPLHF. The CDR3 coding sequence is TGTGCCAGCAGTCCACTCCCGGGGGCTCAAAGTTCACCCCTCCACTTT.

This chain links TRBV20-1 with TRBJ2-1; perhaps TRBD1 as D (5 bases). The CDR3 is 15 residues long. From germline, CDR1 is DFQATT and CDR2 SNEGSKA (reference sequence). CDR3 amino acids: CRPTGTTFSYNEQFF. The DNA for the CDR3 is TGCAGACCAACAGGAACGACTTTCTCCTACAATGAGCAGTTCTTC.

This clonotype occurred a few times. This chain connects TRBV2 to TRBJ2-2; 10 bases are a match to TRBD2. From germline, CDR1 is SNHLY and CDR2 FYNNEI. The CDR3 extends over 17 amino acids. V shed 3 bases, J shed 0 bases, and the junction held 4 bases outside the gene matches. The CDR3 is CASSDAGLAANTGELFF. CDR3 DNA sequence: TGTGCCAGCAGTGATGCAGGACTAGCGGCGAACACCGGGGAGCTGTTTTTT.

The chain couples TRBV18 to TRBJ1-1, with 7 nucleotides matching TRBD1. CDR3 length: 17 amino acids. CDR1 and CDR2 from the germline V gene are KGHSH and LQKENI. Germline trimming cut 1 base from V and 3 bases from J; bases unmatched to any gene: 11. Written as DNA, the CDR3 is TGTGCCAGCTCACCACGTGCGACAGGGAATGGGGACACTGAAGCTTTCTTT. Amino acid sequence: CASSPRATGNGDTEAFF. Full variable domain (remainder filled in from reference TRBV18 and TRBJ1-1): NAGVMQNPRHLVRRRGQEARLRCSPMKGHSHVYWYRQLPEEGLKFMVYLQKENIIDESGMPKERFSAEFPKEGPSILRIQQVVRGDSAAYFCASSPRATGNGDTEAFFGQGTRLTVV.

This clonotype has only a few counts. V and J are TRBV7-9 and TRBJ1-5; D may be TRBD1 (6 bases). With 2 bases removed from V and 0 bases from J, the gap between germline ends came to 14 bases. The CDR3 extends over 17 amino acids. Germline lookup yields CDR1 SEHNR and CDR2 FQNEAQ (reference sequence). The CDR3 here is CASSLSGVPYSNQPQHF. CDR3 coding DNA: TGTGCCAGCAGCTTATCAGGGGTACCTTATAGCAATCAGCCCCAGCATTTT.

This clonotype was seen a few times. The J gene is TRBJ1-1, the V gene TRBV7-9; no clear D. CDR1 and CDR2 (germline): SEHNR, FQNEAQ (reference sequence). The ends were cut back, 1 base at V and 0 bases at J, with 12 bases in the middle. This CDR3 spans 16 amino acids. The CDR3 nucleotides are TGTGCCAGCAGCTTAGGGCAGCCTAACATGAACACTGAAGCTTTCTTT. This codes for CASSLGQPNMNTEAFF. Full variable domain (outside the CDR3, taken from reference TRBV7-9 and TRBJ1-1): DTGVSQNPRHKITKRGQNVTFRCDPISEHNRLYWYRQTLGQGPEFLTYFQNEAQLEKSRLLSDRFSAERPKGSFSTLEIQRTEQGDSAMYLCASSLGQPNMNTEAFFGQGTRLTVV.

This chain links TRBV5-1 with TRBJ2-5; D is unresolved. Germline V gives CDR1 SGHRS, CDR2 YFSETQ. The CDR3 loop spans 14 amino acids. V was clipped by 4 bases and J by 5 bases, with 15 bases between them. Written as DNA, the CDR3 is TGCGCCAGCAGCCCCGCGGCACGATGGGAGACCCAGTACTTC. Protein sequence: CASSPAARWETQYF.

Only a few counts were recorded for this clonotype. J is TRBJ2-1 and V is TRBV4-1; 9 bases match TRBD2. The germline V gene has CDR1 MGHRA and CDR2 YSYEKL. The ends lost 2 bases at V and 0 bases at J; junction bases unmatched: 5. This CDR3 region has 17 residues. Here the CDR3 reads CASSQRDSGSSYNEQFF. As DNA, the CDR3 is TGCGCCAGCAGCCAAAGGGATAGCGGGAGCTCCTACAATGAGCAGTTCTTC.

This clonotype was counted between two and nine times. The chain combines TRBV14 with TRBJ2-5; 10 bases match TRBD1. Per the germline V gene, CDR1 is SGHDN and CDR2 is FVKESK. This CDR3 has 16 residues. With 3 bases clipped from V and 2 bases from J, the junction kept 6 bases outside the gene matches. The CDR3 spells CASSQGQGRRQETQYF. CDR3 coding DNA: TGTGCCAGCAGCCAGGGACAGGGGAGGAGGCAAGAGACCCAGTACTTC. Full variable domain (remainder filled in from reference TRBV14 and TRBJ2-5): EAGVTQFPSHSVIEKGQTVTLRCDPISGHDNLYWYRRVMGKEIKFLLHFVKESKQDESGMPNNRFLAERTGGTYSTLKVQPAELEDSGVYFCASSQGQGRRQETQYFGPGTRLLVL.

The V gene is TRBV3-1, the J gene TRBJ1-5, with D unclear. V lost 6 bases, J lost 8 bases, and 14 bases lay in between. CDR1 is LGHDT and CDR2 is YNNKEL in the germline V gene (reference sequence). This CDR3 is built from 13 residues. The CDR3 DNA sequence: TGTGCCAGCAGTCCCTATCCTGGGGAGCCCCAGCATTTT. Translating it yields CASSPYPGEPQHF. Full variable domain (outside the CDR3, taken from reference TRBV3-1 and TRBJ1-5): DTAVSQTPKYLVTQMGNDKSIKCEQNLGHDTMYWYKQDSKKFLKIMFSYNNKELIINETVPNRFSPKSPDKAHLNLHINSLELGDSAVYFCASSPYPGEPQHFGDGTRLSIL.

The chain employs TRBV24-1 and TRBJ2-3, with D tentatively TRBD2 (5 bases). The CDR3 length is 13 residues. CDR1 and CDR2 (germline): KGHDR, SFDVKD. Trimming removed 4 bases at V and 5 bases at J, with 9 bases between. This chain's CDR3 is CATSEAAIDTQYF. As DNA, the CDR3 is TGTGCCACCAGTGAAGCGGCGATAGATACGCAGTATTTT.

The V gene is TRBV6-1, the J gene TRBJ2-3; tentatively, D is TRBD2 (5 bases). Trimming stripped 7 bases from V and 4 bases from J, with 15 bases between. Germline V lookup: CDR1 MNHNS, CDR2 SASEGT. The CDR3 runs 14 residues. The CDR3 loop is CASKRAGGPDTQYF. For the CDR3, the DNA is TGTGCCAGCAAGAGGGCTGGAGGCCCAGATACGCAGTATTTT.

This clonotype was picked up a small number of times. The chain is built from TRBV9 and TRBJ2-1, with a weak D call TRBD2 (6 bases). V lost 1 base and J 2 bases, leaving 13 bases between the germline ends. This CDR3 is built from 16 residues. Germline CDR1 SGDLS, CDR2 YYNGEE. This CDR3 reads CASSVPREIPYNEQFF. CDR3 DNA sequence: TGTGCCAGCAGCGTACCTCGGGAGATCCCCTACAATGAGCAGTTCTTC.

The chain combines TRBV12-3 or TRBV12-4 with TRBJ1-2; D perhaps matches TRBD1 (6 bases). CDR3 length: 15 residues. V was pared by 4 bases and J by 6 bases, with 18 bases between. CDR3 DNA sequence: TGTGCCAGCAGTTGGGGACCCACAGGGAACAATGGCTACACCTTC. Protein sequence: CASSWGPTGNNGYTF.

The chain recombines TRBV10-3 with TRBJ2-1, with D perhaps assigned TRBD1 or TRBD2 (6 bases each). The CDR3 spans 15 residues. The germline V gene has CDR1 ENHRY and CDR2 SYGVKD. Trimming cost V 10 bases and J 0 bases, with 16 bases left between them. The CDR3, as DNA: TGTGCCACGGACGGAGGGGGTGCCTCCTACAATGAGCAGTTCTTC. Translated: CATDGGGASYNEQFF.

The CDR3 loop is CASSTAGLLSTYNSPLHF. The CDR3 region has the DNA TGTGCCAGCAGCACCGCCGGCCTCCTCAGCACCTATAATTCACCCCTCCACTTT. The rearrangement links TRBV6-1 to TRBJ1-6; no clear D gene. V was shortened by 6 bases and J by 2 bases, with 20 bases between the two germline ends. CDR3 length: 18 amino acids. CDR1 MNHNS and CDR2 SASEGT come from the germline V gene.

This clonotype turned up a few times. V is TRBV3-1 and J is TRBJ2-4, with D possibly TRBD1 on 5 matching bases. The CDR3 sequence is 18 residues long. V was cut by 1 base and J by 0 bases, with 16 bases left in between. In germline, CDR1 is LGHDT, CDR2 YNNKEL (reference sequence). CDR3: CASSQGQGRRLAKNIQYF. CDR3 DNA sequence: TGTGCCAGCAGCCAAGGTCAGGGTAGGAGACTAGCCAAAAACATTCAGTACTTC.

A few counts support this clonotype. The rearrangement uses TRBV24-1 and TRBJ2-1; TRBD2 matches at 11 bases. V shed 7 bases and J 7 bases; nucleotides not matched to a gene: 5. The germline V gene has CDR1 KGHDR and CDR2 SFDVKD. This CDR3 comprises 14 residues. This CDR3 is CATSHLAGGNEQFF. For the CDR3, the DNA is TGTGCCACCAGCCACCTAGCGGGAGGAAATGAGCAGTTCTTC.

This clonotype was recorded at least ten times. This chain uses TRBV27 with TRBJ2-5; 8 nucleotides line up with TRBD1. Germline loops: CDR1 MNHEY, CDR2 SMNVEV (reference sequence). This CDR3 is built from 14 residues. V shed 5 bases, J shed 4 bases, and the junction held 6 bases outside the gene matches. As DNA, the CDR3 is TGTGCCAGCAGTCCCAGGGGGCAGCGAGAGACCCAGTACTTC. Translating gives CASSPRGQRETQYF.